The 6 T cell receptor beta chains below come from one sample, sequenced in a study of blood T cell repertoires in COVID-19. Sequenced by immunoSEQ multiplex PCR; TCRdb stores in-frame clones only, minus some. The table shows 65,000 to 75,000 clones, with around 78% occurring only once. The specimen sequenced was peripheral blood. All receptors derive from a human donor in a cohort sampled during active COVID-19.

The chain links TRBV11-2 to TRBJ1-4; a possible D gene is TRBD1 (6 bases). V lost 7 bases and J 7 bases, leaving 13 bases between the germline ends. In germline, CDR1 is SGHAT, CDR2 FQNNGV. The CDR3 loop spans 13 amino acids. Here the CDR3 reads CASTTGSVEKLFF. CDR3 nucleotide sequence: TGTGCCAGCACCACAGGGTCGGTTGAAAAACTGTTTTTT. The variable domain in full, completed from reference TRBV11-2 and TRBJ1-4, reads EAGVAQSPRYKIIEKRQSVAFWCNPISGHATLYWYQQILGQGPKLLIQFQNNGVVDDSQLPKDRFSAERLKGVDSTLKIQPAKLEDSAVYLCASTTGSVEKLFFGSGTQLSVL.

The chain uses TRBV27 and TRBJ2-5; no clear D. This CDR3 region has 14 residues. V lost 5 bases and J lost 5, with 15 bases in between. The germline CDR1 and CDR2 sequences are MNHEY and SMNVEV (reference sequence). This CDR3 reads CASSLRHRRETQYF. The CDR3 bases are TGTGCCAGCAGTCTCCGACACCGCCGCGAGACCCAGTACTTC.

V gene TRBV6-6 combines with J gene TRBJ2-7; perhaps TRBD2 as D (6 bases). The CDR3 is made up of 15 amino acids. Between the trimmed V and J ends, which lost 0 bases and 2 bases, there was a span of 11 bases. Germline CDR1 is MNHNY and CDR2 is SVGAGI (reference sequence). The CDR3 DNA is TGTGCCAGCAGTTACTCTAGCGGAAACCCCTACGAGCAGTACTTC. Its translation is CASSYSSGNPYEQYF.

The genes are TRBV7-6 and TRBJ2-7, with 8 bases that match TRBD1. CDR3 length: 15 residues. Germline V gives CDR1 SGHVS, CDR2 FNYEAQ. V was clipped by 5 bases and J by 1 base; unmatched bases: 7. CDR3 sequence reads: CASSTRQGLSYEQYF. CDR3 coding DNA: TGTGCCAGCAGCACCCGACAGGGGTTATCCTACGAGCAGTACTTC.

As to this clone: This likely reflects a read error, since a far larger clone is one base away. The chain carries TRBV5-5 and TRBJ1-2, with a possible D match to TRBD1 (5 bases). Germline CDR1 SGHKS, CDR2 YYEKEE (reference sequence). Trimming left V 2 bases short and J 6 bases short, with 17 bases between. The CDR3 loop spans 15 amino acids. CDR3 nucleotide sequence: TGTGCCAGCAGCTTACCCGCCGGGGGGTGGGATGGCTACACCTTC. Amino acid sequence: CASSLPAGGWDGYTF.

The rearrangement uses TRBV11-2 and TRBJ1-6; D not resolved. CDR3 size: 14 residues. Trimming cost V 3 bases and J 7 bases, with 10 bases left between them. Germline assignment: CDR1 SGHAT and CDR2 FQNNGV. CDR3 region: CASSFPPPNSPLHF. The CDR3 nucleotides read TGTGCCAGCAGCTTCCCCCCCCCAAATTCACCCCTCCACTTT.